This is a list of T cell receptor beta chains from one sample in a study of Graves' ophthalmopathy and Graves' hyperthyroidism. TCRdb independently ran MiXCR on the multiplex PCR reads; one entry per CDR3 protein. The sample comprises about 590,000 distinct CDR3 sequences, less than 45% of which are singletons, and 4% to 5% rests with the top ten. The specimen was peripheral blood or thyroid tissue (not recorded which). Every receptor here comes from an adult man with Graves' hyperthyroidism. The CDR3 runs from the conserved cysteine through the conserved F or W. Fields, in order: clone size, J gene, V gene, D gene, CDR3 DNA, CDR3 protein. The D gene is left open where the match is weak. A clone size is listed for some rows: how often the clone was seen (once, few, many), or a class if it is expanded.

>many|TRBJ1-5|TRBV12-3/TRBV12-4|TRBD1
TGTGCCAGCAGCCCCGGACAGGGCCAGCCCCAGCATTTT
CASSPGQGQPQHF
>-|TRBJ2-7|TRBV6-6|-
TGTGCCAGCAGTGGGGACACTACCTACGAGCAGTACTTC
CASSGDTTYEQYF
>-|TRBJ2-3|TRBV7-2|-
TGTGCCAGCAGCTTAGGGTCGCGTGGGAGCCGAGGCACAGATACGCAGTATTTT
CASSLGSRGSRGTDTQYF
>few|TRBJ1-3|TRBV6-1|TRBD1
TGTGCCACCCACGACAGGGTGAAGGACACCATATATTTT
CATHDRVKDTIYF
>-|TRBJ1-1|TRBV9|-
TGTGCCAGCAGCCCCCACATGGAGGAAAACACTGAAGCTTTCTTT
CASSPHMEENTEAFF
>many|TRBJ1-1|TRBV5-1|-
TGCGCCAGCAGCTTGGATCCGAGCATGAACACTGAAGCTTTCTTT
CASSLDPSMNTEAFF
>-|TRBJ2-3|TRBV10-3|TRBD2
TGTGCCATCAGTGGTTGGACTAGCGGGAGCACAGATACGCAGTATTTT
CAISGWTSGSTDTQYF
>-|TRBJ1-5|TRBV10-2|-
TGTGCCAGCAGTGAAACTCGGGGTGAAGGTCAGCCCCAGCATTTT
CASSETRGEGQPQHF
>-|TRBJ2-1|TRBV5-1|TRBD2
TGCGCCAGCAGCTTGGGTTCTAGCGGGAATGCAAATGAGCAGTTCTTC
CASSLGSSGNANEQFF
>-|TRBJ2-1|TRBV7-2|-
TGTGCCAGCAGCCCTGGCGTCTACTCAAATGAGCAGTTCTTC
CASSPGVYSNEQFF
>many|TRBJ2-7|TRBV20-1|TRBD2
TGCAGCCCGCGGGCTAGCGGGAGTACCGAGCAGTACTTC
CSPRASGSTEQYF
>-|TRBJ1-2|TRBV7-9|TRBD1
TGTGCGGTCCCTATAGACAGGGGGCCTGATGGCTACACCTTC
CAVPIDRGPDGYTF
>-|TRBJ2-6|TRBV7-6|TRBD2
TGTGCCAGCAGCCCGGGACTAGCGGGAGCCCCCGGGGCCAACGTCCTGACTTTC
CASSPGLAGAPGANVLTF
>once|TRBJ2-2|TRBV29-1|-
TGCAGCGTTGATCGGCAGGATGGAAACACCGGGGAGCTGTTTTTT
CSVDRQDGNTGELFF
>once|TRBJ1-2|TRBV29-1|TRBD1
TGCAGCGTTGAAAGGGGGACAGGGGGCTACACCTTC
CSVERGTGGYTF
>-|TRBJ2-7|TRBV7-6|TRBD2
TGTGCCAGCAGCCTCGGAACCGGGGGGGACTACGAGCAGTACTTC
CASSLGTGGDYEQYF
>-|TRBJ1-2|TRBV5-1|-
TGCGCCAGCAGCTTGGGTAGCGACAATCTACGCCATGGCTACACCTTC
CASSLGSDNLRHGYTF
>few|TRBJ2-7|TRBV25-1|-
TGTGCCAGCAGTCCCCCGGGGCAGGGGTACTTTTACGAGCAGTACTTC
CASSPPGQGYFYEQYF